This section outlines one T cell receptor beta chain sequence together with its context. Its antigen remains unidentified. Time point noted: pre-sensitization, week 0. Treatment given: therapeutic diphenylcyclopropenone sensitization with weekly scalp DPC. Using its own MiXCR run on the RACE reads, TCRdb lists one record per CDR3 protein. Among 200,000 to 300,000 distinct CDR3 sequences listed, 8.6% were seen once. The germline gives CDR1 DFQATT, CDR2 SNEGSKA (reference sequence). The V segment lost 0 bases and the J segment 5 bases; nucleotides outside the gene matches: 5. CDR3 length: 15 amino acids. This sample was included in a study of human T cells and chemical hapten exposure. Study as a whole: Chiefly women, the patients showed alopecia areata, totalis or universalis. Across samples, TCR yields varied, mostly owing to small differences in pooled library volumes.

Findings and limits, study-wide: Having alopecia, the donors may differ immunologically from healthy people.

Material: whole blood, obtained in connection with sensitization to the hapten diphenylcyclopropenone (DPC). This clonotype was obtained from a woman between 40 and 55 years old with alopecia areata. Some clones in this sample may be carry-over from other donors' samples. This chain uses TRBV20-1 with TRBJ2-1; 9 bases line up with TRBD2. The CDR3 loop is CSAREGTSRHNEQFF. The CDR3, as DNA: TGCAGTGCTAGAGAGGGGACTAGCAGACACAATGAGCAGTTCTTC.